This T cell receptor beta chain derives from a study of CD8 T cells in ankylosing spondylitis. Study-wide findings and caveats: Characteristic of ankylosing spondylitis blood, it appeared, was a TCR beta motif comprising eight highly homologous variants. Reported data indicate significant enrichment of disease-linked clones within matched ankylosing spondylitis synovial fluid. A number of the motif variants had already been described in reactive arthritis synovial fluid and blood. The disease-linked clones had a CD8+ phenotype and low blood frequencies.

Library preparation for TCR beta used quantitative 5'-RACE with molecular barcodes. TCRdb reprocessed the 5' RACE reads via MiXCR and lists one record per CDR3 protein. The sample contains approximately 300,000 distinct CDR3 sequences, roughly 8% of which appear only once. Worth noting for this clonotype: Its specificity is not known.

The TCR was taken from a male donor with ankylosing spondylitis. Source material: blood, either unsorted or a sorted T cell fraction (not recorded which).

The CDR3 DNA is TGTGCCAGCAGCCGGGTGAGACTAGCGGGAGGACCCGACTACGAGCAGTACTTC. Its protein product is CASSRVRLAGGPDYEQYF. V usage is TRBV4-2 and J usage is TRBJ2-7, with TRBD2 matching over 13 bases. The CDR3 is 18 amino acids. Germline trimming cut 4 bases from V and 3 bases from J; bases unmatched to any gene: 12. Germline lookup yields CDR1 LGHNA and CDR2 YNFKEQ.